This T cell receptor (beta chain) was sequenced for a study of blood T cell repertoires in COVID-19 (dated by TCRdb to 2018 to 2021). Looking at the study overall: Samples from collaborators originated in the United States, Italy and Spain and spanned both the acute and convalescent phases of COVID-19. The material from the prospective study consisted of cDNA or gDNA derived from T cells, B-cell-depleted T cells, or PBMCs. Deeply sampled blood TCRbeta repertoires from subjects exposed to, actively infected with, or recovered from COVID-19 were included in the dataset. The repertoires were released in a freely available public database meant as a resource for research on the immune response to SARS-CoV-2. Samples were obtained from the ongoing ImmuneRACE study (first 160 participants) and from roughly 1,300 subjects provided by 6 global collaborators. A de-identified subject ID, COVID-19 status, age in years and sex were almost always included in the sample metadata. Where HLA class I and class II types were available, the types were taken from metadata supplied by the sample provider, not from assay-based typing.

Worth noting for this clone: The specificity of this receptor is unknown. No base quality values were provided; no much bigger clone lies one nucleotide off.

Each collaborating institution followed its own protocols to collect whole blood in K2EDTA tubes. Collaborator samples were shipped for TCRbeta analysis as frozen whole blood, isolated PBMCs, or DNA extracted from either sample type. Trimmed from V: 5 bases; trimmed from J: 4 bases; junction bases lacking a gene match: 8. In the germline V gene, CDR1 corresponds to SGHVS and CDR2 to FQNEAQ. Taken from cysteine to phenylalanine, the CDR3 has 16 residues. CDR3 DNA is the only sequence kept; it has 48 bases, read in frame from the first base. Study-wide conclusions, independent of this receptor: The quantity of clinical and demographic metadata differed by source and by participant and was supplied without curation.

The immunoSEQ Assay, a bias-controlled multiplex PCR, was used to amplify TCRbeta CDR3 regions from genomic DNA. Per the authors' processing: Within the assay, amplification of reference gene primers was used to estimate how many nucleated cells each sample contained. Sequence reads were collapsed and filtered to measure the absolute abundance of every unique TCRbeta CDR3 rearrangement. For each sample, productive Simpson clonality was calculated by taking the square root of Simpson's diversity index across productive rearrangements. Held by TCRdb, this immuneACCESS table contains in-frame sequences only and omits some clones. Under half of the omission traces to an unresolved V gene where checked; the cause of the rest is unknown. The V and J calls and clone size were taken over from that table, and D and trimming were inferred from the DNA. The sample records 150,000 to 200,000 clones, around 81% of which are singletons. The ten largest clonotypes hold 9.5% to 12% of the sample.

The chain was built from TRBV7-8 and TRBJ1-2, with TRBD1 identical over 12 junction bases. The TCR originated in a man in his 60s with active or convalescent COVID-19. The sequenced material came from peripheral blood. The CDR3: CASSPPGTGGIYGYTF. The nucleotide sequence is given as TGTGCCAGCAGCCCGCCAGGGACAGGGGGCATCTATGGCTACACCTTC.